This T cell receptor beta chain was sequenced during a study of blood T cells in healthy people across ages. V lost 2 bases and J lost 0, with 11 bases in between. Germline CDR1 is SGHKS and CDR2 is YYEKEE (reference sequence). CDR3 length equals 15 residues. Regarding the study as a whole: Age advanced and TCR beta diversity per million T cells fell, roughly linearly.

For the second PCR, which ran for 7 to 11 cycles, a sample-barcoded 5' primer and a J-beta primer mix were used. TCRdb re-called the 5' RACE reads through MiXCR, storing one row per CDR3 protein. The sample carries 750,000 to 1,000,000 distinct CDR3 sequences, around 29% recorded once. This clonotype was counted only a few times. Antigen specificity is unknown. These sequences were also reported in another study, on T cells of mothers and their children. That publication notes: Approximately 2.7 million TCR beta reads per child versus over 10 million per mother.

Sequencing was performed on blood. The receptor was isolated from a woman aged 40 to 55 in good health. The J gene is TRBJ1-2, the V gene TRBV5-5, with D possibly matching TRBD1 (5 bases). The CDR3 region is CASSFQGSTNYGYTF. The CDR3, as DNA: TGTGCCAGCAGCTTCCAGGGATCCACTAACTATGGCTACACCTTC.